Listed below are T cell receptor beta chains from one sample, sequenced in a study of low-dose radiotherapy and immunotherapy resistance in tumors. TCRdb called the reads again in MiXCR, with one record for every CDR3 protein. This repertoire shows more than 50,000 distinct CDR3 sequences, 23% found once; its top ten account for approximately 6.4%. The sequenced sample was PBMCs, obtained after low-dose radiotherapy plus immunotherapy. The receptors come from a male donor with prostate cancer. Both conserved end residues are part of each CDR3. Fields, in order: J gene, V gene, CDR3 protein.

j_gene: TRBJ2-2
v_gene: TRBV5-1
CDR3aa: CASSLARGANTGELFF

j_gene: TRBJ1-3
v_gene: TRBV23-1
CDR3aa: CASSQPILRSGCGPSPGNTIYF

j_gene: TRBJ2-5
v_gene: TRBV20-1
CDR3aa: CSATEQQETQYF

j_gene: TRBJ2-7
v_gene: TRBV6-1
CDR3aa: CASSEALQGVYEQYF

j_gene: TRBJ2-1
v_gene: TRBV23-1
CDR3aa: CASSTRDRGAIEQFF

j_gene: TRBJ1-4
v_gene: TRBV5-1
CDR3aa: CASRMSFSNEKLFF

j_gene: TRBJ2-1
v_gene: TRBV6-8
CDR3aa: CASSGNEQFF

j_gene: TRBJ2-2
v_gene: TRBV5-5
CDR3aa: CASSLPSDTGELFF

j_gene: TRBJ2-7
v_gene: TRBV29-1
CDR3aa: CSVVVQSHEQYF

j_gene: TRBJ2-1
v_gene: TRBV3-1
CDR3aa: CASSQDRRDEQFF

j_gene: TRBJ2-1
v_gene: TRBV9
CDR3aa: CASSAFPATELYNEQFF

j_gene: TRBJ2-5
v_gene: TRBV5-6
CDR3aa: CASSFAKTQYF

j_gene: TRBJ2-7
v_gene: TRBV10-2
CDR3aa: CASSVRTVGWLGRGSYEQYF

j_gene: TRBJ1-1
v_gene: TRBV23-1
CDR3aa: CASYNPAGTVNTEAFF

j_gene: TRBJ2-3
v_gene: TRBV5-1
CDR3aa: CASSLAHRVTDTQYF

j_gene: TRBJ2-7
v_gene: TRBV28
CDR3aa: CASSVGPSPEQYF

j_gene: TRBJ1-1
v_gene: TRBV10-3
CDR3aa: CAISISGLTEAFF

j_gene: TRBJ2-2
v_gene: TRBV5-1
CDR3aa: CASSPEGGGNTGELFF

j_gene: TRBJ1-1
v_gene: TRBV7-8
CDR3aa: CASSWDRVNTEAFF

j_gene: TRBJ2-3
v_gene: TRBV2
CDR3aa: CASSPDDTQYF

j_gene: TRBJ2-5
v_gene: TRBV5-1
CDR3aa: CASTPLFGQGQGETQYF

j_gene: TRBJ2-2
v_gene: TRBV20-1
CDR3aa: CSAPPMAATDRELFF

j_gene: TRBJ2-7
v_gene: TRBV11-2
CDR3aa: CASSLSGTGANEQYF

j_gene: TRBJ2-3
v_gene: TRBV5-3
CDR3aa: CASSLWGSGTDTQYF

j_gene: TRBJ1-2
v_gene: TRBV14
CDR3aa: CASSSRPPRYGYTF

j_gene: TRBJ2-7
v_gene: TRBV12-3/TRBV12-4
CDR3aa: CASSLGGLAFSGYEQYF

j_gene: TRBJ2-1
v_gene: TRBV6-1
CDR3aa: CASSAPSLVARSYNEQFF

j_gene: TRBJ2-1
v_gene: TRBV24-1
CDR3aa: CATSDFNPGLAASHNEQFF

j_gene: TRBJ2-5
v_gene: TRBV27
CDR3aa: CASSFGGTLQETQYF

j_gene: TRBJ1-5
v_gene: TRBV5-6
CDR3aa: CASSLRTGETQHF

j_gene: TRBJ2-1
v_gene: TRBV27
CDR3aa: CASSAGGGLADNEQFF

j_gene: TRBJ1-2
v_gene: TRBV20-1
CDR3aa: CSARVAGFGYTF

j_gene: TRBJ2-5
v_gene: TRBV4-1
CDR3aa: CASSQERTGGWETQYF

j_gene: TRBJ2-3
v_gene: TRBV11-2
CDR3aa: CASRPIAGDRADTQYF

j_gene: TRBJ2-1
v_gene: TRBV12-3/TRBV12-4
CDR3aa: CAIVAGASSYNEQFF

j_gene: TRBJ2-6
v_gene: TRBV5-1
CDR3aa: CASSFWQSSGANVLTF

j_gene: TRBJ2-1
v_gene: TRBV28
CDR3aa: CASSRMNEQFF

j_gene: TRBJ2-3
v_gene: TRBV6-6
CDR3aa: CASSTPRPVSDTQYF

j_gene: TRBJ1-4
v_gene: TRBV2
CDR3aa: CASRRDDRVPSEKLFF

j_gene: TRBJ1-3
v_gene: TRBV11-2
CDR3aa: CASSLASHSGNTIYF

j_gene: TRBJ1-2
v_gene: TRBV12-3/TRBV12-4
CDR3aa: CASSFGEGSGYTF

j_gene: TRBJ2-7
v_gene: TRBV6-2/TRBV6-3
CDR3aa: CASSYGKQGFYEQYF

j_gene: TRBJ2-3
v_gene: TRBV6-4
CDR3aa: CASSAGTSGTDTQYF

j_gene: TRBJ2-1
v_gene: TRBV3-1
CDR3aa: CASSQPGGEQFF

j_gene: TRBJ2-1
v_gene: TRBV6-2/TRBV6-3
CDR3aa: CASRRTSGSYNEQFF

j_gene: TRBJ1-3
v_gene: TRBV14
CDR3aa: CASSPGTGGNTIYF

j_gene: TRBJ2-2
v_gene: TRBV3-1
CDR3aa: CASSQGLAGVGAGELFF

j_gene: TRBJ1-4
v_gene: TRBV4-3
CDR3aa: CASSEMTGTNEKLFF

j_gene: TRBJ1-5
v_gene: TRBV5-6
CDR3aa: CASSSSGTAEFSNQPQHF

j_gene: TRBJ2-2
v_gene: TRBV9
CDR3aa: CASSVWGTGELFF

j_gene: TRBJ1-2
v_gene: TRBV9
CDR3aa: CASSVSGENYGYTF

j_gene: TRBJ1-1
v_gene: TRBV18
CDR3aa: CASSRTAYNTEAFF

j_gene: TRBJ2-1
v_gene: TRBV20-1
CDR3aa: CSARVGQGIGNEQFF